A single sample is the source of the 7 T cell receptor beta chains below, sequenced in a study of cytomegalovirus exposure and HLA in healthy donors. The PCR was carried out with 60 Vbeta primers and 13 Jbeta primers. This table comes from immunoSEQ multiplex PCR, and its TCRdb copy is limited to in-frame clones, with some not included. The sample shows some 200,000 clones, 79% of them seen only once. The sample was PBMCs. Every receptor here comes from a girl between 5 and 17 years old in good health and CMV-seropositive.

The gene calls are TRBV6-1 and TRBJ1-2, with TRBD1 matching 8 bases. V shed 6 bases, J shed 8 bases, and the junction held 8 bases outside the gene matches. The CDR3 extends over 13 amino acids. The germline V gene encodes CDR1 MNHNS and CDR2 SASEGT. The CDR3 protein is CASRRTGQSGYTF. For the CDR3, the DNA is TGTGCCAGCAGGAGGACAGGGCAATCCGGCTACACCTTC.

The rearrangement joins TRBV11-3 to TRBJ1-2; D ambiguous. Germline assignment: CDR1 SGHNT and CDR2 YENEEA. Trimming removed 4 bases from V and 4 bases from J, with 10 bases in between. CDR3 length: 13 residues. CDR3: CASSSPPFYGYTF. In DNA, the CDR3 is TGTGCCAGCAGCTCCCCTCCTTTCTATGGCTACACCTTC.

This clone was seen just once. The V call is TRBV10-3, the J call TRBJ2-2; 8 nucleotides align to TRBD2. The CDR3 runs 16 residues. J lost 1 base, V lost 7 bases, and 8 bases had no gene match. Germline assignment: CDR1 ENHRY and CDR2 SYGVKD. The CDR3 region has the DNA TGTGCCATCAAGAGAGATGCGGGGGGGAACACCGGGGAGCTGTTTTTT. This gives the protein CAIKRDAGGNTGELFF.

The V call is TRBV5-4, the J call TRBJ1-6; the match to TRBD1 covers 7 bases. Germline CDR1 SGHNT, CDR2 YYREEE (reference sequence). The CDR3 extends over 16 amino acids. Trimming cost V 5 bases and J 2 bases; bases outside gene matches: 7. The CDR3 nucleotides read TGTGCCAGCAGTCCCGCAGGGGGGACCTATAATTCACCCCTCCACTTT. As protein: CASSPAGGTYNSPLHF. The variable domain in full, with the rest retrieved from reference TRBV5-4 and TRBJ1-6, is ETGVTQSPTHLIKTRGQQVTLRCSSQSGHNTVSWYQQALGQGPQFIFQYYREEENGRGNFPPRFSGLQFPNYSSELNVNALELDDSALYLCASSPAGGTYNSPLHFGNGTRLTVT.

This chain connects TRBV7-2 to TRBJ2-5; a weak D match, TRBD1 (6 bases). V gave up 5 bases and J gave up 5 bases, with 15 bases separating them. The CDR3 consists of 14 residues. Germline V gene lookup returns CDR1 SGHTA and CDR2 FQGNSA. CDR3 loop: CASSTLQGRETQYF. The CDR3 bases are TGTGCCAGCAGCACGTTACAGGGTCGGGAGACCCAGTACTTC.

This clone was observed a single time. CDR3 sequence (DNA): TGTGCCAGCACCACGGGACAGATAAACACCGGGGAGCTGTTTTTT. Its protein is CASTTGQINTGELFF. This chain links TRBV21-1 with TRBJ2-2; the table names TRBD1, a call not compared with the DNA. TRBV21-1 corresponds to a pseudogene. This CDR3 has 15 residues.

The DNA for the CDR3 is TGTGCCAGCTCCTTACAGGGTCCTAACTATGGCTACACCTTC. This codes for CASSLQGPNYGYTF. The chain joins TRBV6-5 to TRBJ1-2, with D possibly TRBD1 on 6 matching bases. Trimming left V 8 bases short and J 0 bases short, with 13 bases between. Germline loops: CDR1 MNHEY, CDR2 SVGAGI. The CDR3 has 14 residues.